A selection of T cell receptor beta chains follows, all from one sample in a study of CD8+ T cells in alopecia areata. The table came from immunoSEQ multiplex PCR; TCRdb's copy has only in-frame clones and leaves some out. The table has 210,000 or so clones, approximately 65% seen once. This sample comprised CD4+ T cells sorted from blood, obtained at week 44, from a patient treated with tofacitinib. The receptors were sampled from a human donor with alopecia areata. Each CDR3 is given with its conserved first and last residue. D genes are given only for firm matches. Clone size appears in some rows only: once, few, many, or a class for an expanded clone.

CDR3 protein	CDR3 DNA	clone size	J gene	V gene	D gene
CASSPGVGWDEQYF	TGTGCCAGCAGCCCCGGGGTAGGGTGGGACGAGCAGTACTTC	NA	TRBJ2-7	TRBV25-1	NA
CASSNKGASNTEAFF	TGTGCCAGCAGTAACAAAGGGGCCTCGAACACTGAAGCTTTCTTT	NA	TRBJ1-1	TRBV5-6	NA
CASSDGRGGRTDTQYF	TGTGCCAGCAGCGATGGACGGGGGGGCAGGACAGATACGCAGTATTTT	NA	TRBJ2-3	TRBV5-6	TRBD2
CSVEGERGRSDTQYF	TGCAGCGTTGAAGGAGAAAGGGGGCGGTCGGATACGCAGTATTTT	NA	TRBJ2-3	TRBV29-1	TRBD1
CASSQSASGGAYEQYF	TGCGCCAGCAGTCAATCTGCTAGCGGGGGGGCGTACGAGCAGTACTTC	NA	TRBJ2-7	TRBV23-1	TRBD2
CSVQKGGQGWFDTEAFF	TGCAGCGTTCAAAAGGGAGGACAGGGGTGGTTTGACACTGAAGCTTTCTTT	NA	TRBJ1-1	TRBV29-1	TRBD1
CASSFGGADTQYF	TGTGCCAGCAGCTTCGGGGGAGCGGATACGCAGTATTTT	NA	TRBJ2-3	TRBV7-3	NA
CSVEGRTEAFF	TGCAGCGTTGAAGGAAGGACTGAAGCTTTCTTT	NA	TRBJ1-1	TRBV29-1	NA
CAWSVLQSQETQYF	TGTGCCTGGAGTGTACTACAGAGCCAAGAGACCCAGTACTTC	NA	TRBJ2-5	TRBV30	NA
CASTDGGGYGYTF	TGTGCCAGCACCGATGGGGGGGGCTATGGCTACACCTTC	NA	TRBJ1-2	TRBV2	NA
CASSSGQGSYNEQFF	TGTGCCAGCAGCTCAGGACAGGGCTCCTACAATGAGCAGTTCTTC	NA	TRBJ2-1	TRBV7-3	TRBD1
CASSLQGAVWETQYF	TGTGCCAGCAGTTTACAGGGGGCAGTATGGGAGACCCAGTACTTC	NA	TRBJ2-5	TRBV27	TRBD1
CASSLGPAGAQETQYF	TGTGCCAGCAGCTTGGGCCCCGCTGGGGCACAAGAGACCCAGTACTTC	NA	TRBJ2-5	TRBV5-4	NA
CASSPSETLNYGYTF	TGTGCCAGCAGCCCAAGTGAAACTCTTAACTATGGCTACACCTTC	NA	TRBJ1-2	TRBV5-4	NA
CAWSGTVGTSGGYEQYF	TGTGCCTGGAGCGGGACAGTTGGGACCAGCGGGGGGTACGAGCAGTACTTC	NA	TRBJ2-7	TRBV30	TRBD2
CSVTGTDANYGYTF	TGCAGCGTCACCGGGACCGACGCTAACTATGGCTACACCTTC	once	TRBJ1-2	TRBV29-1	NA
CASSMRRTGELFF	TGTGCCAGTAGTATGCGAAGGACCGGGGAGCTGTTTTTT	NA	TRBJ2-2	TRBV19	NA
CASRPDVETQYF	TGCGCCAGCAGACCGGACGTGGAGACCCAGTACTTC	NA	TRBJ2-5	TRBV5-1	NA
CASSENRAGALHF	TGTGCCAGCAGTGAGAACAGGGCAGGAGCCCTCCACTTT	NA	TRBJ1-6	TRBV6-4	NA
CASSFGVATNEKLFF	TGTGCCAGCAGCTTTGGGGTTGCGACTAATGAAAAACTGTTTTTT	NA	TRBJ1-4	TRBV7-6	NA
CASSVLQLNEKLFF	TGTGCCAGCAGTGTTTTACAGCTCAATGAAAAACTGTTTTTT	NA	TRBJ1-4	TRBV2	NA
CASSQLTPRDDQPQHF	TGCGCCAGCAGCCAACTCACCCCCAGGGATGATCAGCCCCAGCATTTT	NA	TRBJ1-5	TRBV23-1	NA
CASSALVGSYTF	TGTGCCAGCAGCGCCCTCGTAGGTAGCTACACCTTC	NA	TRBJ1-2	TRBV9	NA
CASSLPQGINEKLFF	TGTGCCAGCAGCTTACCACAGGGGATTAATGAAAAACTGTTTTTT	NA	TRBJ1-4	TRBV7-2	TRBD1